This T cell receptor (beta chain) was identified in a study of immune evolution from preneoplasia to lung adenocarcinoma. Study-wide results and caveats: Later-stage lesions seemingly showed higher T cell density and diversity than normal lung. Top clone share appeared to fall from AAH through AIS, MIA, adenocarcinoma.

Between about 2013 and 2018, patients underwent resection in Japan or China. Two lung cancer pathologists independently confirmed each histologic diagnosis. Trimming removed 1 base at V and 3 bases at J, with 10 bases between. The germline V gene has CDR1 KGHSH and CDR2 LQKENI. This CDR3 has 14 residues. Data came from immunoSEQ multiplex PCR; TCRdb stores just in-frame clones and leaves some out. This table has 2,000 to 2,500 clones, 80% appearing once. In regard to this clone: Its target is unknown.

V usage is TRBV18 and J usage is TRBJ2-7; D is possibly TRBD1 (6 bases). The source material was FFPE normal lung tissue adjacent to the tumor. This TCR derives from a person in their sixties or seventies with lung adenocarcinoma. CDR3 amino acids: CASSPLGHSYEQYF. CDR3 bases: TGTGCCAGCTCACCACTGGGACATAGCTACGAGCAGTACTTC.